This T cell receptor (beta chain) comes out of a study of blood T cell repertoires in COVID-19 (dated by TCRdb to 2020 to 2022). Some background on the complete study: Samples from collaborators originated in the United States, Italy and Spain and spanned both the acute and convalescent phases of COVID-19. Nearly every sample came with metadata listing a de-identified subject ID, COVID-19 status, age in years and sex. Samples came from the ongoing ImmuneRACE study (first 160 participants) plus 1,254 subjects from 6 global collaborators. Where available, HLA class I and class II types were taken from metadata supplied by the sample provider and were not determined by assay-based typing. Subjects who had been exposed to COVID-19, were actively infected with it, or had recovered from it provided the deeply sampled blood TCRbeta repertoires that made up the dataset. A freely available public database, intended as a resource for researchers studying the immune response to SARS-CoV-2, is where the repertoires were released. The material from the prospective study consisted of cDNA or gDNA derived from T cells, B-cell-depleted T cells, or PBMCs.

This clone was seen just once. What this receptor recognizes is not known. Within one base of it there is no much larger clone, and no base qualities were kept. The collaborating institutions used their own protocols to collect whole blood in K2EDTA tubes. For TCRbeta analysis, collaborators shipped samples in one of three forms: frozen whole blood, isolated PBMCs, or DNA extracted from either of those sample types. The immunoSEQ Assay, a bias-controlled multiplex PCR, was used to amplify TCRbeta CDR3 regions from genomic DNA. The authors processed their data as follows. Nucleated cell counts per sample were estimated from amplification of reference gene primers within the assay. To quantify the absolute abundance of each unique TCRbeta CDR3 rearrangement, sequence reads were collapsed and filtered. Productive Simpson clonality was computed per sample as the square root of Simpson's diversity index over productive rearrangements. TCRdb's version of the immuneACCESS table is confined to in-frame rearrangements and falls short of the full clone set. An unresolved V gene accounts for under half of the shortfall where checked; the remainder is of unknown origin. That table gives V, J and clone size, and the DNA gave D and trimming. This sample lists about 180,000 clones; 65% to 90% were detected once. The biggest ten clones account for over 7.5% of the sample.

What the work shows at the level of the full study, not this receptor alone: How much clinical and demographic metadata was included differed by source and by participant, and the metadata was provided uncurated.

The CDR3, cysteine through phenylalanine, is 15 amino acids long. Of the read, only the CDR3 DNA is kept; its 45 bases are in frame from base 1. The germline V and J ends show losses of 4 bases and 4 bases respectively, and no gene match explains 6 bases of the junction. The germline V gene yields SGDLS for CDR1 and YYNGEE for CDR2. The sample consisted of peripheral blood. The rearranged chain carries TRBV9 and TRBJ1-4, and 8 junctional nucleotides match TRBD1. The clonotype was recovered from a man aged 50-59 years with active or convalescent COVID-19. The DNA sequence is given as TGTGCCAGCAGCCTAGGGGACAGGTTTAATGAAAAACTGTTTTTT. Protein translation: CASSLGDRFNEKLFF.